The 24 T cell receptor beta chains listed next were all sequenced from one sample in a study of technical replicates of blood from several donors. Method: immunoSEQ multiplex PCR; TCRdb's copy keeps in-frame clones and lacks some. The sample shows over 80,000 clones, 95% to 97% of them seen only once. Sequencing input: T cells isolated from PBMCs. These receptors were taken from a human donor in good health.

This chain links TRBV9 with TRBJ2-1; D is unclear. Trimming removed 1 base from V and 9 bases from J, with 14 bases in between. The CDR3 is 14 amino acids. The germline V gene has CDR1 SGDLS and CDR2 YYNGEE. The CDR3 spells CASSVLFSLSEQFF. In DNA form, the CDR3 reads TGTGCCAGCAGCGTACTCTTTTCGCTCAGTGAGCAGTTCTTC.

This chain uses TRBV4-2 with TRBJ2-1, with 7 bases matching TRBD2. CDR1 and CDR2 (germline): LGHNA, YNFKEQ. The CDR3 is 16 residues long. The trim removed 0 bases at V and 4 bases at J, leaving 6 bases unmatched. For the CDR3, the DNA is TGTGCCAGCAGCCAAGAGGCGGGAGACACATACAATGAGCAGTTCTTC. It yields the protein CASSQEAGDTYNEQFF.

The genes are TRBV7-3 and TRBJ2-1; 12 bases match TRBD1. The CDR3 runs to 15 residues. J lost 6 bases, V lost 5 bases, and 5 bases had no gene match. Germline V gives CDR1 SGHTA, CDR2 FQGTGA. CDR3 nucleotides: TGTGCCAGCAGCCCCGGGACAGGGGGCCGCAATGAGCAGTTCTTC. It codes for CASSPGTGGRNEQFF.

The chain employs TRBV2 and TRBJ2-3; perhaps TRBD2 as D (6 bases). The length of the CDR3 is 14 residues. V lost 6 bases to trimming and J lost 7 bases, with 17 bases between them. CDR1 SNHLY and CDR2 FYNNEI come from the germline V gene. DNA of the CDR3: TGTGCCAGCAGCGGTGATTCGGACTACAATACGCAGTATTTT. Protein product: CASSGDSDYNTQYF.

This chain uses TRBV4-2 with TRBJ1-3, with 8 bases identical to TRBD1. The CDR3 runs 17 residues. The V segment lost 1 base and the J segment 4 bases; nucleotides outside the gene matches: 9. From germline, CDR1 is LGHNA and CDR2 YNFKEQ. The CDR3 spells CASSQAFGQGIGNTIYF. The CDR3 bases are TGTGCCAGCAGCCAAGCCTTTGGACAGGGCATCGGAAACACCATATATTTT.

The V gene is TRBV28, the J gene TRBJ1-2; D may be TRBD1 (6 bases). Germline V lookup: CDR1 MDHEN, CDR2 SYDVKM. The CDR3 runs to 15 residues. Trimming removed 5 bases from V and 0 bases from J, with 13 bases in between. Written as DNA, the CDR3 is TGTGCCAGCAGTACAACAGGGTCGGCTAACTATGGCTACACCTTC. Amino acids: CASSTTGSANYGYTF.

The chain combines TRBV7-6 with TRBJ2-7, with 7 bases identical to TRBD2. With 6 bases clipped from V and 4 bases from J, the junction kept 9 bases outside the gene matches. Germline values: CDR1 SGHVS, CDR2 FNYEAQ. The CDR3 is 14 amino acids. The CDR3 DNA is TGTGCCAGCAGTCTCTCCGGGGGGTCGTACGAGCAGTACTTC. This sequence encodes CASSLSGGSYEQYF. The full variable domain, with the rest looked up from reference TRBV7-6 and TRBJ2-7, is GAGVSQSPRYKVTKRGQDVALRCDPISGHVSLYWYRQALGQGPEFLTYFNYEAQQDKSGLPNDRFSAERPEGSISTLTIQRTEQRDSAMYRCASSLSGGSYEQYFGPGTRLTVT.

J is TRBJ1-3 and V is TRBV7-3, with 7 positions matching TRBD1. With 6 bases clipped from V and 0 bases from J, the junction kept 2 bases outside the gene matches. Germline CDR1 is SGHTA and CDR2 is FQGTGA. There are 14 residues in the CDR3. The CDR3 region is CASSRDSSGNTIYF. The CDR3 nucleotides read TGTGCCAGCAGTCGGGACAGCTCTGGAAACACCATATATTTT. The variable domain in full, completed from reference TRBV7-3 and TRBJ1-3, reads GAGVSQTPSNKVTEKGKYVELRCDPISGHTALYWYRQSLGQGPEFLIYFQGTGAADDSGLPNDRFFAVRPEGSVSTLKIQRTERGDSAVYLCASSRDSSGNTIYFGEGSWLTVV.

The V and J genes are TRBV7-3 and TRBJ2-7, with D maybe TRBD1 (5 bases). Deletions cut 1 base from V and 2 bases from J, with 9 bases between. This CDR3 is 14 amino acids long. In germline, CDR1 is SGHTA, CDR2 FQGTGA. Here the CDR3 DNA reads TGTGCCAGCAGCTTAAATGCAGGGACCTACGAGCAGTACTTC. This translates into CASSLNAGTYEQYF.

This clone is a singleton in its sample. The chain combines TRBV4-2 with TRBJ2-7; possibly TRBD2 for D (6 bases). CDR1 and CDR2 (germline): LGHNA, YNFKEQ. This CDR3 is 15 amino acids long. V was cut by 4 bases and J by 2 bases, with 15 bases left in between. CDR3 DNA sequence: TGTGCCAGCAGCCGGGGGGTTGGAGGGGCCTACGAGCAGTACTTC. Translating gives CASSRGVGGAYEQYF.

The chain carries TRBV28 and TRBJ1-2, with 10 positions matching TRBD1. CDR3 length: 13 residues. Germline assignment: CDR1 MDHEN and CDR2 SYDVKM. V was pared by 6 bases and J by 5 bases, with 3 bases of the junction left unmatched. The CDR3 DNA is TGTGCCAGCAGAGACAGGGGGCGTTATGGCTACACCTTC. Its translation is CASRDRGRYGYTF.

The chain uses TRBV7-2 and TRBJ2-5; a possible D gene is TRBD1 (6 bases). The germline gives CDR1 SGHTA, CDR2 FQGNSA. Trimming shortened V by 1 base and J by 5 bases, and 17 bases separated the two germline ends. This CDR3 contains 16 residues. The CDR3 loop reads CASSLEPPGQSETQYF. Written as DNA, the CDR3 is TGTGCCAGCAGCTTAGAACCCCCCGGACAGTCTGAGACCCAGTACTTC.

The gene calls are TRBV14 and TRBJ2-2; no definite D call. CDR1 is SGHDN, CDR2 FVKESK, per germline. Trimming removed 1 base from V and 1 base from J, with 4 bases in between. The CDR3 totals 14 residues. In DNA form, the CDR3 reads TGTGCCAGCAGCCAAGTGAGGAACACCGGGGAGCTGTTTTTT. Translating gives CASSQVRNTGELFF.

The chain couples TRBV7-9 to TRBJ2-1; D is uncertain. The ends were cut back, 2 bases at V and 4 bases at J, with 9 bases in the middle. CDR3 length: 14 amino acids. Germline CDR1 SEHNR, CDR2 FQNEAQ (reference sequence). The CDR3 DNA reads as TGTGCCAGCAGCTTACTTAGCTGGTACAATGAGCAGTTCTTC. Translating gives CASSLLSWYNEQFF.

The rearrangement joins TRBV9 to TRBJ2-1, with 9 bases matching TRBD2. This CDR3 comprises 15 residues. The trim removed 3 bases at V and 8 bases at J, leaving 9 bases unmatched. CDR1 and CDR2 from the germline V gene are SGDLS and YYNGEE. The CDR3 sequence is CASSGIAGVADEQFF. CDR3 nucleotides: TGTGCCAGCAGCGGGATAGCGGGGGTGGCAGATGAGCAGTTCTTC.

This chain joins TRBV5-4 and TRBJ2-7, with 7 bases fitting TRBD2. The CDR3 length is 15 residues. Germline trimming cut 4 bases from V and 0 bases from J; bases unmatched to any gene: 7. Germline-derived CDR1 and CDR2 are SGHNT and YYREEE (reference sequence). CDR3 region: CASSLSGSSSYEQYF. CDR3 DNA: TGTGCCAGCAGCCTTAGCGGGTCTAGCTCCTACGAGCAGTACTTC.

The CDR3 here is CASSRESYEQYF. DNA for the CDR3: TGTGCCAGCAGCCGGGAATCCTACGAGCAGTACTTC. This chain links TRBV6-5 with TRBJ2-7; TRBD2 is a possible D gene (5 bases). The germline gives CDR1 MNHEY, CDR2 SVGAGI. The CDR3 spans 12 residues. The germline V and J ends were trimmed by 6 bases and 1 base, with 7 bases remaining between them.

The CDR3 sequence: CASSLLSSGSWTDTQYF. In DNA form, the CDR3 reads TGTGCCAGCAGCTTATTATCTAGCGGGAGCTGGACAGATACGCAGTATTTT. This chain links TRBV11-2 with TRBJ2-3, with TRBD2 identical over 10 bases. The V gene's germline CDR1 is SGHAT and CDR2 FQNNGV. The CDR3 loop spans 17 amino acids. Trimming took 2 bases from V and 3 from J; bases not matched to a gene: 8.

This clone was recorded only once. V and J are TRBV4-2 and TRBJ2-3; TRBD2 aligns across 8 bases. CDR1 is LGHNA, CDR2 YNFKEQ, per germline. J was trimmed by 1 base and V by 1 base; bases with no gene match: 1. The CDR3 is 15 amino acids. The CDR3 DNA sequence: TGTGCCAGCAGCCAAGCGGGAGGGCGCACAGATACGCAGTATTTT. It is translated as CASSQAGGRTDTQYF.

The J gene is TRBJ2-1, the V gene TRBV7-9; D ambiguous. The germline V and J ends were trimmed by 5 bases and 7 bases, with 3 bases remaining between them. CDR1 and CDR2 from the germline V gene are SEHNR and FQNEAQ (reference sequence). The CDR3 sequence is 10 residues long. The CDR3 protein is CASSTNEQFF. Written as DNA, the CDR3 is TGTGCCAGCAGCACTAATGAGCAGTTCTTC.

This clone was observed a handful of times. The chain has TRBV28 and TRBJ2-1, with a weak D call TRBD1 (5 bases). CDR3 size: 15 residues. Germline CDR1 is MDHEN and CDR2 is SYDVKM. Deletions cut 5 bases from V and 4 bases from J, with 15 bases between. The CDR3: CASSNRNLVYNEQFF. The DNA of the CDR3 is TGTGCCAGCAGTAACAGGAATCTCGTATACAATGAGCAGTTCTTC.

The chain is built from TRBV6-5 and TRBJ1-3; D remains ambiguous. CDR3 length: 13 amino acids. V lost 6 bases and J 0 bases, leaving 6 bases between the germline ends. Germline V gene sequence: CDR1 MNHEY, CDR2 SVGAGI. The CDR3 sequence: CASRPVSGNTIYF. The CDR3 DNA is TGTGCCAGCAGGCCGGTCTCTGGAAACACCATATATTTT.

This chain connects TRBV10-3 to TRBJ1-4; D call uncertain. The CDR3 runs 15 residues. Trimming stripped 3 bases from V and 4 bases from J, with 12 bases between. From germline, CDR1 is ENHRY and CDR2 SYGVKD. The CDR3 loop is CAISETGGVNEKLFF. The CDR3 DNA reads TGTGCCATCAGTGAAACGGGCGGGGTTAATGAAAAACTGTTTTTT.

The V and J genes are TRBV2 and TRBJ2-1; D gene unclear. Per germline, CDR1 SNHLY and CDR2 FYNNEI. V was shortened by 2 bases and J by 4 bases, with 6 bases between the two germline ends. The CDR3 has 13 residues. CDR3 amino acids: CASSETRYNEQFF. The CDR3 DNA reads as TGTGCCAGCAGTGAAACCAGATACAATGAGCAGTTCTTC.